The rows below give T cell receptor beta chains drawn from one sample of a study of cytomegalovirus exposure and HLA in healthy donors. Here immunoSEQ multiplex PCR was the method, and the copy in TCRdb shows in-frame clones only, minus some. The profile covers about 94,000 clones, with about 80% appearing a single time and 10% taken by the ten largest. Sequenced input: PBMCs. The receptor source for this set is a human donor in good health. Each CDR3 is given with its conserved first and last residue. The D gene is left open where the match is weak. Clone size is not always given. Where it is, it says once, few, many or a class for expanded clones.

j_call clone_size cdr3_length v_call d_call cdr3_aa cdr3_nt
TRBJ1-5 few 14 TRBV4-3 . CASSPGDSNQPQHF TGCGCCAGCAGCCCAGGTGATAGCAATCAGCCCCAGCATTTT
TRBJ2-7 . 14 TRBV19 . CASSIGLLSYEQYF TGTGCCAGTAGTATAGGACTGCTATCCTACGAGCAGTACTTC
TRBJ2-3 . 16 TRBV4-1 TRBD1 CASSPRDRSSTDTQYF TGCGCCAGCAGCCCACGGGACAGGTCTAGCACAGATACGCAGTATTTT
TRBJ2-7 . 16 TRBV10-3 . CAISESVGQRRVEQYF TGTGCCATCAGTGAGTCAGTTGGGCAGAGGCGGGTTGAGCAGTACTTC
TRBJ2-3 . 15 TRBV28 TRBD2 CATSLAGPSTDTQYF TGTGCCACCTCACTAGCGGGGCCTAGCACAGATACGCAGTATTTT
TRBJ2-7 . 15 TRBV5-6 TRBD2 CASSLGLVNSYEQYF TGTGCCAGCAGCCTGGGACTAGTTAATTCCTACGAGCAGTACTTC
TRBJ2-7 . 15 TRBV5-5 TRBD1 CASSSGQGAGGWGYF TGTGCCAGCAGCTCGGGACAGGGGGCAGGTGGGTGGGGGTACTTC
TRBJ2-5 . 15 TRBV11-2 . CASRDWASLVKTQYF TGTGCCAGCAGGGATTGGGCTAGCTTGGTTAAGACCCAGTACTTC
TRBJ2-3 . 16 TRBV7-3 TRBD2 CASSHLAGGLGGTQYF TGTGCCAGCAGCCATCTAGCGGGAGGGCTCGGAGGTACGCAGTATTTT
TRBJ2-3 . 19 TRBV7-2 TRBD2 CASSRSGLAGGSGTDTQYF TGTGCCAGCAGCCGATCGGGACTAGCGGGGGGGTCGGGCACAGATACGCAGTATTTT
TRBJ1-2 . 11 TRBV27 . CASSQGSGYTF TGTGCCAGCAGTCAAGGGAGTGGCTACACCTTC
TRBJ1-4 few 15 TRBV25-1 . CASSELQDSNEKLFF TGTGCCAGCAGTGAACTCCAGGACTCCAATGAAAAACTGTTTTTT
TRBJ1-1 . 14 TRBV2 . CASRLRLMNTEAFF TGTGCCAGCAGATTAAGACTCATGAACACTGAAGCTTTCTTT
TRBJ2-7 . 14 TRBV19 TRBD1 CASKGQGNSYEQYF TGTGCCAGTAAGGGACAGGGAAATTCCTACGAGCAGTACTTC
TRBJ2-2 . 14 TRBV7-9 . CASSLAAGSGELFF TGTGCCAGCAGCTTAGCGGCAGGAAGCGGGGAGCTGTTTTTT
TRBJ2-3 . 12 TRBV29-1 . CSVVRGTDTQYF TGCAGCGTTGTGAGGGGCACAGATACGCAGTATTTT
TRBJ2-5 . 13 TRBV27 . CASSLPGGETQYF TGTGCCAGCAGTTTACCAGGAGGGGAGACCCAGTACTTC
TRBJ2-5 . 19 TRBV5-1 TRBD2 CASSWSVTGTMRGSETQYF TGCGCCAGCAGCTGGTCAGTGACCGGGACTATGAGGGGATCAGAGACCCAGTACTTC
TRBJ2-5 . 17 TRBV7-3 . CASSLGGSGPYQETQYF TGTGCCAGCAGCTTAGGTGGTAGCGGACCGTACCAAGAGACCCAGTACTTC
TRBJ2-1 . 14 TRBV5-1 . CASSLMLSGDEQFF TGCGCCAGCAGCTTGATGCTATCCGGGGATGAGCAGTTCTTC
TRBJ2-5 . 18 TRBV6-9 . CASSCTSRAQGTEETQYF TGTGCCAGCAGTTGTACCTCCAGGGCACAGGGAACTGAAGAGACCCAGTACTTC
TRBJ2-2 . 14 TRBV7-9 . CASSPLGGTGELFF TGTGCCAGCAGCCCCCTCGGGGGCACCGGGGAGCTGTTTTTT
TRBJ1-3 . 14 TRBV28 . CASSFGGGGNTIYF TGTGCCAGCAGTTTCGGGGGAGGGGGAAACACCATATATTTT
TRBJ1-5 . 16 TRBV18 . CASSPQSPPSNQPQHF TGTGCCAGCTCACCTCAGTCTCCGCCTAGCAATCAGCCCCAGCATTTT
TRBJ1-5 . 13 TRBV5-4 TRBD1 CASSSDRGQPQHF TGTGCCAGCAGCTCGGACAGGGGACAGCCCCAGCATTTT
TRBJ1-4 . 15 TRBV7-9 TRBD1 CASSARQGSGEKLFF TGTGCCAGCAGCGCTCGACAGGGTTCGGGTGAAAAACTGTTTTTT
TRBJ2-1 . 15 TRBV6-1 . CASSVGREDRNEQFF TGTGCCAGCAGTGTGGGGCGGGAGGACAGGAATGAGCAGTTCTTC
TRBJ2-2 . 14 TRBV9 . CASSVGGSGGELFF TGTGCCAGCAGCGTAGGAGGGTCGGGCGGGGAGCTGTTTTTT
TRBJ1-1 . 14 TRBV6-5 . CASSYIQGGTEAFF TGTGCCAGCAGTTATATCCAGGGAGGGACTGAAGCTTTCTTT
TRBJ2-3 . 14 TRBV5-3 . CARSSLRGRNTQYF TGTGCCAGAAGCTCCCTCCGAGGGCGAAATACGCAGTATTTT
TRBJ1-5 . 15 TRBV30 TRBD1 CAWSTGDRSNQPQHF TGTGCCTGGAGCACAGGGGACAGAAGCAATCAGCCCCAGCATTTT
TRBJ2-5 . 13 TRBV4-1 . CASSQAGFETQYF TGCGCCAGCAGCCAAGCAGGGTTCGAGACCCAGTACTTC
TRBJ2-2 . 16 TRBV5-5 . CASSLSPGTATGELFF TGTGCCAGCAGCTTATCGCCGGGAACGGCCACCGGGGAGCTGTTTTTT
TRBJ1-6 . 15 TRBV25-1 . CASSAQASYNSPLHF TGTGCCAGCAGTGCACAGGCCTCCTATAATTCACCCCTCCACTTT
TRBJ1-2 . 11 TRBV6-1 . CASREGRGYTF TGTGCCAGCAGGGAGGGGAGGGGCTACACCTTC
TRBJ1-5 . 17 TRBV27 . CASSFKGGRAPLIPQHF TGTGCCAGCAGTTTTAAAGGTGGGAGGGCCCCTTTGATACCCCAGCATTTT
TRBJ2-2 . 16 TRBV19 TRBD1 CASKPGQGANTGELFF TGTGCCAGTAAACCCGGGCAGGGGGCAAACACCGGGGAGCTGTTTTTT